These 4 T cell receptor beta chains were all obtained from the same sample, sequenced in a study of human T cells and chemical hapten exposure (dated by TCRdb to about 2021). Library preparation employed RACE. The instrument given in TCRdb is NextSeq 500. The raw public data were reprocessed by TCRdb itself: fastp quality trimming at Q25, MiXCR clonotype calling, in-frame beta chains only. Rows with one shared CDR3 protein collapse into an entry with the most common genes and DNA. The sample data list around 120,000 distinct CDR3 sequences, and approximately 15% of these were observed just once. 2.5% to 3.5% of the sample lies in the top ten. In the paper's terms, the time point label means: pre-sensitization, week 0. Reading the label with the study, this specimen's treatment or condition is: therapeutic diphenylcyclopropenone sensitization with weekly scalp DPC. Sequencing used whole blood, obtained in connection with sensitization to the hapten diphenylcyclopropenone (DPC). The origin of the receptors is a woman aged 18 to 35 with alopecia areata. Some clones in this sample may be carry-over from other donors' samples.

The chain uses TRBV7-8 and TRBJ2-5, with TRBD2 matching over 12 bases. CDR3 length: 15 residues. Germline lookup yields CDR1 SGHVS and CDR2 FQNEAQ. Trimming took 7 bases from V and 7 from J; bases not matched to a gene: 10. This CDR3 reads CASTPLAGGLRTQYF. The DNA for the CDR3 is TGTGCCAGCACCCCCCTAGCGGGGGGGCTACGGACCCAGTACTTC.

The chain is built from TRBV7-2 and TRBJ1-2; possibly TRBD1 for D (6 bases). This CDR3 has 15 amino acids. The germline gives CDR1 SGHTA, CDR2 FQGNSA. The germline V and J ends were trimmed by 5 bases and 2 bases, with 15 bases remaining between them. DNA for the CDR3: TGTGCCAGCAGCGAGACAGGCCCCTTAAACTATGGCTACACCTTC. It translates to CASSETGPLNYGYTF.

The CDR3 reads CASSSGGGRSEQFF. Written as DNA, the CDR3 is TGTGCCAGCAGTTCTGGGGGGGGCCGGAGTGAGCAGTTCTTC. The V call is TRBV27, the J call TRBJ2-1, with D possibly matching TRBD2 (7 bases). This CDR3 has 14 amino acids. V gave up 4 bases and J gave up 9 bases, with 16 bases separating them. Germline V CDR1 and CDR2: MNHEY, SMNVEV (reference sequence).

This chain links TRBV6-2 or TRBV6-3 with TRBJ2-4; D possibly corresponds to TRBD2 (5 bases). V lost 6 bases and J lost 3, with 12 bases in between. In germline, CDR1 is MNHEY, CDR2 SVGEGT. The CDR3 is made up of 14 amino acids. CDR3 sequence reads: CASSVTRVKNIQYF. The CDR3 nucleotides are TGTGCCAGCAGCGTTACTAGGGTCAAAAACATTCAGTACTTC.